These 15 T cell receptor beta chains came from one sample sequenced in a study of shared clonotypes between healthy human individuals (TCRdb year 2020). Library preparation used the immunoSEQ multiplex PCR assay. TCRdb retrieved this table from immuneACCESS and kept in-frame rearrangements only. Not all clones are present; in checked studies, unresolved V genes account for under half, and no reason is known for the remainder. The sample profile shows 2.3 million or so clones; 93% of them were found once. The top ten clones comprise 0.39% of the sample. The specimen was naive CD4+ T cells from PBMCs. This specimen's cell subset or site label, per the study, means: CD45RA+ positively selected. The receptors were sampled from a young man in good health. Some clones in this sample may be carry-over from other donors' samples.

As for this clone: Other nucleotide sequences in the sample specify the same CDR3. This chain links TRBV5-1 with TRBJ1-5, with D possibly being TRBD1 (6 bases). CDR1 and CDR2 (germline): SGHRS, YFSETQ. The CDR3 consists of 14 residues. V was trimmed by 0 bases and J by 4 bases, leaving 8 bases between them. CDR3 sequence: CASSLGGPNQPQHF. CDR3 sequence (DNA): TGCGCCAGCAGCTTGGGGGGGCCTAATCAGCCCCAGCATTTT.

V usage is TRBV5-6 and J usage is TRBJ2-7; 12 bases fit TRBD1. In germline, CDR1 is SGHDT, CDR2 YYEEEE. The CDR3 is 17 residues long. The trim removed 1 base at V and 5 bases at J, leaving 10 bases unmatched. The CDR3 DNA follows: TGTGCCAGCAGCTTGCCGCCGGGACAGGGGGCCCACCACGAGCAGTACTTC. This sequence encodes CASSLPPGQGAHHEQYF.

This chain joins TRBV11-3 and TRBJ2-7, with 8 bases fitting TRBD2. CDR1 is SGHNT and CDR2 is YENEEA in the germline V gene. This CDR3 comprises 13 residues. V dropped 5 bases and J dropped 7; count of bases not matched to a gene: 7. The CDR3 bases are TGTGCCAGCAGCCCCGGGACTAGGTATGAGCAGTACTTC. Residues: CASSPGTRYEQYF.

Concerning this clone: Other DNA sequences from this sample encode an identical CDR3 as well. The genes are TRBV5-8 and TRBJ2-5, with D hard to call. Germline V gene lookup returns CDR1 SGHTS and CDR2 YDEGEE. The CDR3 totals 12 residues. The germline V and J ends were trimmed by 2 bases and 5 bases, with 7 bases remaining between them. CDR3 region: CASSLIRETQYF. In DNA, the CDR3 is TGTGCCAGCAGCTTAATCCGGGAGACCCAGTACTTC.

The chain couples TRBV7-2 to TRBJ1-2; D possibly corresponds to TRBD1 (6 bases). The CDR3 totals 13 residues. V was trimmed by 5 bases and J by 6 bases, leaving 13 bases between them. The germline CDR1 and CDR2 sequences are SGHTA and FQGNSA. The CDR3, as DNA: TGTGCCAGCAGCAACCAGGGGTTGAATGGCTACACCTTC. It translates to CASSNQGLNGYTF.

The chain employs TRBV28 and TRBJ1-1; the match to TRBD1 covers 8 bases. Trimming took 4 bases from V and 1 from J; bases not matched to a gene: 5. The CDR3 is made up of 15 amino acids. In germline, CDR1 is MDHEN, CDR2 SYDVKM. The CDR3 loop reads CASSSWTGQNTEAFF. In nucleotides, the CDR3 is TGTGCCAGCAGTTCCTGGACAGGGCAGAACACTGAAGCTTTCTTT.

This rearrangement joins TRBV9 to TRBJ2-3; D not resolved. Germline CDR1 is SGDLS and CDR2 is YYNGEE. The CDR3 spans 12 residues. V gave up 1 base and J gave up 5 bases, with 5 bases separating them. As DNA, the CDR3 is TGTGCCAGCAGCGTATATGGAGATACGCAGTATTTT. Translation gives CASSVYGDTQYF.

The chain has TRBV6-1 and TRBJ2-2, with 7 bases that match TRBD2. V dropped 7 bases and J dropped 0; count of bases not matched to a gene: 5. Germline lookup yields CDR1 MNHNS and CDR2 SASEGT. This CDR3 has 15 residues. CDR3 DNA sequence: TGTGCCAGCACCGAGCGGGAAGCGAACACCGGGGAGCTGTTTTTT. Amino acids: CASTEREANTGELFF.

This clone showed up just once. The chain couples TRBV5-4 to TRBJ1-2; D is undetermined. Trimming cost V 2 bases and J 4 bases, with 12 bases left between them. This CDR3 has 14 amino acids. CDR1 is SGHNT, CDR2 YYREEE, per germline (reference sequence). CDR3 in amino acids: CASSFTRSPYGYTF. DNA of the CDR3: TGTGCCAGCAGCTTTACAAGGAGTCCCTATGGCTACACCTTC.

This chain connects TRBV5-1 to TRBJ2-3; weak D call: TRBD1 (6 bases). The ends were cut back, 4 bases at V and 4 bases at J, with 19 bases in the middle. Germline V gene lookup returns CDR1 SGHRS and CDR2 YFSETQ. CDR3 length: 16 residues. The CDR3 coding sequence is TGCGCCAGCAGCGTGGGGCAGGGGATTGGGTCAGATACGCAGTATTTT. It specifies CASSVGQGIGSDTQYF.

The J gene is TRBJ2-1, the V gene TRBV7-9, with TRBD2 matching over 10 bases. CDR1 is SEHNR and CDR2 is FQNEAQ in the germline V gene (reference sequence). With V trimmed by 4 bases and J by 8 bases, 14 bases remained unmatched. The CDR3 sequence is 17 residues long. CDR3 loop: CASSWRSSGSPIDEQFF. CDR3 nucleotides: TGTGCCAGCAGCTGGAGATCTAGCGGGAGCCCTATCGATGAGCAGTTCTTC.

The chain carries TRBV11-2 and TRBJ2-1, with TRBD1 identical over 7 bases. The CDR3 sequence is 17 residues long. V trimming: 4 bases; J trimming: 7 bases; junction bases outside the gene matches: 16. The V gene's germline CDR1 is SGHAT and CDR2 FQNNGV. In DNA, the CDR3 is TGTGCCAGCAGCTCCCGCCGAGAGACAGGGCACGGGAATGAGCAGTTCTTC. Translation: CASSSRRETGHGNEQFF.

The chain combines TRBV10-3 with TRBJ1-5; possibly TRBD1 for D (6 bases). In germline, CDR1 is ENHRY, CDR2 SYGVKD. The ends were cut back, 4 bases at V and 3 bases at J, with 13 bases in the middle. The CDR3 consists of 15 residues. CDR3 loop: CAISAGQSINQPQHF. The CDR3 nucleotides are TGTGCCATCAGTGCCGGACAGTCGATCAATCAGCCCCAGCATTTT.

J is TRBJ2-5 and V is TRBV9; 9 bases are a match to TRBD1. The J call could be wrong; TRBJ2-7 is a better fit for the DNA end. CDR3 length equals 14 residues. From germline, CDR1 is SGDLS and CDR2 YYNGEE. The CDR3: CASSDGQGYYEQYF. The DNA for the CDR3 is TGTGCCAGCAGCGATGGACAGGGGTACTACGAGCAGTACTTC.

Note on this clone: Within the sample, other DNA sequences also encode this same CDR3. The genes are TRBV27 and TRBJ2-7, with TRBD2 as a possible D gene (5 bases). The CDR3 is 11 residues long. Trimming took 5 bases from V and 7 from J, leaving 9 bases between them. CDR1 and CDR2 (germline): MNHEY, SMNVEV (reference sequence). DNA of the CDR3: TGTGCCAGCAGTCTTCGCGGGGAGCAGTACTTC. Translated: CASSLRGEQYF.